The sequence of this TCR beta chain was determined in a study of T cell changes during pregnancy in multiple sclerosis. Germline V gives CDR1 ENHRY, CDR2 SYGVKD. CDR3 length: 13 amino acids. Trimming removed 2 bases from V and 1 base from J, with 5 bases in between. Libraries were prepared by immunoSEQ multiplex PCR; TCRdb keeps only in-frame clonotypes and omits some of them. The profile shows tens of thousands of clones, approximately 91% of them singletons. The clonotype was recovered from a female donor with multiple sclerosis, enrolled in a pregnancy study. The chain recombines TRBV10-3 with TRBJ1-2; D unclear. This specimen was CD4+ T cells from peripheral blood mononuclear cells, taken in the first trimester of pregnancy. The CDR3 DNA reads as TGTGCCATCAGTGAGGGCCTTAACTATGGCTACACCTTC. It is translated as CAISEGLNYGYTF.